These 11 T cell receptor beta chains were all obtained from the same sample, sequenced in a study of cytomegalovirus exposure and HLA in healthy donors. Use of 60 Vbeta and 13 Jbeta primers characterized the PCR. Produced via immunoSEQ multiplex PCR; TCRdb's table is partial and in-frame only. In total, the table holds roughly 110,000 clones. Specimen: PBMCs. Receptors originate from a man in his forties in good health and CMV-seropositive.

The genes are TRBV5-4 and TRBJ2-1, with 8 positions matching TRBD2. V trimming: 4 bases; J trimming: 4 bases; junction bases outside the gene matches: 10. Looked up from germline, CDR1 is SGHNT and CDR2 is YYREEE (reference sequence). The CDR3 spans 16 residues. The CDR3: CASSGTSGRKYNEQFF. DNA for the CDR3: TGTGCCAGCAGCGGGACGAGCGGGAGAAAATACAATGAGCAGTTCTTC. Full variable domain (missing parts from reference TRBV5-4 and TRBJ2-1): ETGVTQSPTHLIKTRGQQVTLRCSSQSGHNTVSWYQQALGQGPQFIFQYYREEENGRGNFPPRFSGLQFPNYSSELNVNALELDDSALYLCASSGTSGRKYNEQFFGPGTRLTVL.

The chain carries TRBV29-1 and TRBJ1-1; D ambiguous. CDR1 is SQVTM and CDR2 is ANQGSEA in the germline V gene. Trimming removed 7 bases at V and 0 bases at J, with 12 bases between. This CDR3 region has 13 residues. The CDR3 reads CSAVTGMNTEAFF. The CDR3 DNA reads TGCAGCGCGGTGACGGGTATGAACACTGAAGCTTTCTTT.

The rearrangement joins TRBV28 to TRBJ2-7; 7 nucleotides align to TRBD1. This CDR3 contains 14 residues. Germline loops: CDR1 MDHEN, CDR2 SYDVKM. The V and J ends lost 7 bases and 1 base, in that order; junction bases with no gene match: 7. CDR3 region: CASMLPGGSYEQYF. CDR3 DNA sequence: TGTGCCAGCATGCTCCCAGGGGGATCCTACGAGCAGTACTTC.

The chain joins TRBV10-1 to TRBJ2-7, with D possibly being TRBD1 (6 bases). The CDR3 runs to 13 residues. Germline CDR1 WNHNN, CDR2 SYGVQD (reference sequence). The V end lost 1 base, the J end lost 6 bases, and 10 bases lay between the germline ends. In nucleotides, the CDR3 is TGCGCCAGCAGTGAGTGGGGACAAAGCGAGCAGTACTTC. Residues: CASSEWGQSEQYF.

This chain uses TRBV7-3 with TRBJ2-2; D unresolved. Trimming took 1 base from V and 5 from J, leaving 14 bases between them. This CDR3 region has 16 residues. Germline V CDR1 and CDR2: SGHTA, FQGTGA. The CDR3 loop is CASSLNGQSLTGELFF. The CDR3 DNA reads as TGTGCCAGCAGCTTAAATGGGCAGTCGCTAACCGGGGAGCTGTTTTTT.

The rearrangement joins TRBV11-2 to TRBJ1-1, with 10 bases that match TRBD1. The germline V gene has CDR1 SGHAT and CDR2 FQNNGV. Trimming cost V 5 bases and J 11 bases; bases outside gene matches: 11. The CDR3 totals 14 residues. The CDR3 DNA sequence: TGTGCCAGCAGCGTCTACCCGGGACAGGGGTCGGCTTTCTTT. Its translation: CASSVYPGQGSAFF.

The chain joins TRBV19 to TRBJ1-5, with D perhaps matching TRBD1 (6 bases). CDR1 LNHDA and CDR2 SQIVND come from the germline V gene (reference sequence). There are 15 residues in the CDR3. Trimming removed 4 bases at V and 2 bases at J, with 12 bases between. CDR3 coding DNA: TGTGCCAGTAGTACGCAGGGACAAGGCAATCAGCCCCAGCATTTT. Protein sequence: CASSTQGQGNQPQHF.

The chain recombines TRBV28 with TRBJ2-5; D remains unclear. This CDR3 region has 12 residues. Per the germline V gene, CDR1 is MDHEN and CDR2 is SYDVKM. Trimming shortened V by 5 bases and J by 9 bases, and 13 bases separated the two germline ends. The chain's CDR3 is CASSTPSPPQYF. CDR3 nucleotide sequence: TGTGCCAGCAGTACACCCTCCCCGCCCCAGTACTTC.

The J gene is TRBJ2-7, the V gene TRBV19; TRBD2 matches at 8 bases. V shed 2 bases and J 3 bases; nucleotides not matched to a gene: 3. The germline gives CDR1 LNHDA, CDR2 SQIVND (reference sequence). The CDR3 spans 14 residues. CDR3: CASSIRLASYEQYF. CDR3 in DNA: TGTGCCAGTAGTATACGACTAGCGAGCTACGAGCAGTACTTC.

The genes are TRBV11-2 and TRBJ1-5, with no clear D. The ends were cut back, 5 bases at V and 5 bases at J, with 7 bases in the middle. This CDR3 is 12 amino acids long. The germline V gene has CDR1 SGHAT and CDR2 FQNNGV. The CDR3 reads CASSHIDQPQHF. For the CDR3, the DNA is TGTGCCAGCAGCCACATCGATCAGCCCCAGCATTTT.

V and J are TRBV5-1 and TRBJ2-1; TRBD1 agrees at 9 bases. Germline V gene lookup returns CDR1 SGHRS and CDR2 YFSETQ. This CDR3 spans 15 amino acids. V lost 0 bases and J lost 4; bases outside the gene matches: 2. The CDR3 DNA is TGCGCCAGCAGCTTGGAGGACAGGGGATACAATGAGCAGTTCTTC. Protein product: CASSLEDRGYNEQFF.